This T cell receptor (beta chain) was profiled in a study of technical replicates of blood from a few donors. V was trimmed by 1 base and J by 7 bases, leaving 10 bases between them. Germline CDR1 SGHNT, CDR2 YENEEA. This CDR3 spans 13 amino acids. Sequencing was performed with immunoSEQ multiplex PCR; in TCRdb, only in-frame clones are kept and a portion is missing. Among tens of thousands of clones, 94% were seen once, and the ten largest hold about 0.22%. The TCR sequence derives from a human donor in good health. Sequenced sample: T cells isolated from PBMCs. V is TRBV11-3 and J is TRBJ2-5, with D possibly TRBD2 on 5 matching bases. The CDR3 here is CASSLGLAGTQYF. In nucleotides, the CDR3 is TGTGCCAGCAGCTTAGGTCTCGCGGGGACCCAGTACTTC. Complete variable domain (other parts from reference TRBV11-3 and TRBJ2-5): EAGVVQSPRYKIIEKKQPVAFWCNPISGHNTLYWYLQNLGQGPELLIRYENEEAVDDSQLPKDRFSAERLKGVDSTLKIQPAELGDSAVYLCASSLGLAGTQYFGPGTRLLVL.